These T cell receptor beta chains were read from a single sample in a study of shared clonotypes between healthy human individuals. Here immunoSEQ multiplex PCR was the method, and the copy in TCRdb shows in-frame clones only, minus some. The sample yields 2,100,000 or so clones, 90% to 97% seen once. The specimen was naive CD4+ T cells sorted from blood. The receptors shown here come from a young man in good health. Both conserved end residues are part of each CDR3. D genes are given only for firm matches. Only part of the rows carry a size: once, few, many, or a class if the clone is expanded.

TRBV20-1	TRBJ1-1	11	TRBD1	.	CSAFQGAGAFF	TGCAGTGCTTTTCAGGGGGCTGGGGCTTTCTTT
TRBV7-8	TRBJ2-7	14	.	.	CASSLFTLSYEQYF	TGTGCCAGCAGCCTTTTTACTTTGTCCTACGAGCAGTACTTC
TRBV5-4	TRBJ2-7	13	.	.	CASSLVGTYEQYF	TGTGCCAGCAGCTTGGTAGGGACCTACGAGCAGTACTTC
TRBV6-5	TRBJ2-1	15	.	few	CASSPGLPSYNEQFF	TGTGCCAGCAGCCCGGGACTGCCCTCCTACAATGAGCAGTTCTTC
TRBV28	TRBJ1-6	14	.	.	CASSLLGLQSPLHF	TGTGCCAGCAGTTTATTGGGGTTACAATCACCCCTCCACTTT
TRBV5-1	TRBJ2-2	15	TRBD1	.	CASSLGTGGSGELFF	TGCGCCAGCAGCTTGGGGACAGGGGGCTCCGGGGAGCTGTTTTTT
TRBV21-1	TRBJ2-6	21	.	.	CASLPGSYRFEVSSGANVLTF	TGTGCCAGCCTCCCGGGGAGTTATAGGTTTGAGGTCAGCTCTGGGGCCAACGTCCTGACTTTC
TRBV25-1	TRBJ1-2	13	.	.	CASSEFEVYGYTF	TGTGCCAGCAGTGAATTCGAAGTCTATGGCTACACCTTC
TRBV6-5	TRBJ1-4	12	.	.	CASSLGGEKLFF	TGTGCCAGCAGTTTGGGCGGGGAAAAACTGTTTTTT
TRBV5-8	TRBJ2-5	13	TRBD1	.	CASSRGGDRTQYF	TGTGCCAGCAGCCGAGGGGGCGATCGGACCCAGTACTTC
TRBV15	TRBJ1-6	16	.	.	CATSRAMVPSNSPLHF	TGTGCCACCAGCAGAGCGATGGTACCCTCAAATTCACCCCTCCACTTT
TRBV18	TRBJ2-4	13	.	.	CASSQKTENIQYF	TGTGCCAGCTCACAGAAGACAGAAAACATTCAGTACTTC
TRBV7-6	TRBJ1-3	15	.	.	CASSLFLGSGNTIYF	TGTGCCAGCAGCTTATTTCTGGGTTCTGGAAACACCATATATTTT
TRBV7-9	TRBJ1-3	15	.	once	CASSLSGRRGNTIYF	TGTGCCAGCAGCTTATCTGGCCGGCGTGGAAACACCATATATTTT
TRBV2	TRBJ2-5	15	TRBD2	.	CASTASGGFQETQYF	TGTGCCAGCACCGCTAGCGGGGGGTTCCAAGAGACCCAGTACTTC
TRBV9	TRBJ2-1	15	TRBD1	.	CASSVEGQSYNEQFF	TGTGCCAGCAGCGTAGAGGGACAGTCATACAATGAGCAGTTCTTC
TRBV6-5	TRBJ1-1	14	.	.	CASRGVRAYTEAFF	TGTGCCAGCAGGGGGGTCAGAGCCTACACTGAAGCTTTCTTT
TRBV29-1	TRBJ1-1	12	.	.	CSVTVSKAEAFF	TGCAGCGTTACGGTCTCGAAGGCTGAAGCTTTCTTT